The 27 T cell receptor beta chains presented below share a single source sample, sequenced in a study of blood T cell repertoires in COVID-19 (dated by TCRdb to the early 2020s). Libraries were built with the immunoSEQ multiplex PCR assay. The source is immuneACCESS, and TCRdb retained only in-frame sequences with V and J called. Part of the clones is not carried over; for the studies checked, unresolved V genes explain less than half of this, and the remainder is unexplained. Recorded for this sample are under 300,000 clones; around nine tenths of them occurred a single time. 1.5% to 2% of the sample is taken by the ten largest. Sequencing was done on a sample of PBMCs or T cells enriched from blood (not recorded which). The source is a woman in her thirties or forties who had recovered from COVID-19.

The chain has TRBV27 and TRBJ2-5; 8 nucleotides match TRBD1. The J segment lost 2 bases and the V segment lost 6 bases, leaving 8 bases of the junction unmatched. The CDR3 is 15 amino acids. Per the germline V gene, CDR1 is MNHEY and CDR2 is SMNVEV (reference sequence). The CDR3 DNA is TGTGCCAGCAGCCCGGTCAGGGGGCAGCAAGAGACCCAGTACTTC. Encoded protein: CASSPVRGQQETQYF.

CDR3 in amino acids: CASSLGTSTEAFF. CDR3 in DNA: TGCGCCAGCAGCTTGGGGACTTCCACTGAAGCTTTCTTT. V gene TRBV5-1 combines with J gene TRBJ1-1; D not certain. V lost 0 bases to trimming and J lost 4 bases, with 7 bases between them. This CDR3 region has 13 residues. Germline V CDR1 and CDR2: SGHRS, YFSETQ.

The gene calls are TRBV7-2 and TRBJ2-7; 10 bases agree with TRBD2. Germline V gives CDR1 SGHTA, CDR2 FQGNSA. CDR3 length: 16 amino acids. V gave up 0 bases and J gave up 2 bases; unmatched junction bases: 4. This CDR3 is CASSLATSGRAYEQYF. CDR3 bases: TGTGCCAGCAGCTTAGCGACTAGCGGGCGGGCCTACGAGCAGTACTTC.

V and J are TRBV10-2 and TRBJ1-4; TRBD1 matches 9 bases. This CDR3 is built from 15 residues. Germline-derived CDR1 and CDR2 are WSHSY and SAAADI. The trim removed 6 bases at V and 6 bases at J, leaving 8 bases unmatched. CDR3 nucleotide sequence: TGCGCCAGCAGGCCCCAGACAGGGGGATATGAAAAACTGTTTTTT. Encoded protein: CASRPQTGGYEKLFF.

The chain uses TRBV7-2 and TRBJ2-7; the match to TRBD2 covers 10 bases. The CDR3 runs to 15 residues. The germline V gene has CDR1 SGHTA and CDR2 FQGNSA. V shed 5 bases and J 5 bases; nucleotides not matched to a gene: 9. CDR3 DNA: TGTGCCAGCAGCCTGGGGGCTAGCGGGAGCCACGAGCAGTACTTC. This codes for CASSLGASGSHEQYF.

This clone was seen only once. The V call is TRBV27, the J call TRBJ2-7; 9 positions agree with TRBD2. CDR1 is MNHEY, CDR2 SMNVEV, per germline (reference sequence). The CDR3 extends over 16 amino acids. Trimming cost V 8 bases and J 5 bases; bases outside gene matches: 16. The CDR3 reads CASFLLSASGKNEQYF. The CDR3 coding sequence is TGTGCCAGCTTCCTATTATCGGCTAGCGGGAAGAACGAGCAGTACTTC.

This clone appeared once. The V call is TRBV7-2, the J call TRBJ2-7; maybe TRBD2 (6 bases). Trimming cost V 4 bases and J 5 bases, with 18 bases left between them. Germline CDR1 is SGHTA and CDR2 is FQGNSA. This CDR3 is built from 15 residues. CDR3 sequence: CASSYLGIAVHEQYF. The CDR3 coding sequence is TGTGCCAGCAGCTATCTGGGTATAGCGGTGCACGAGCAGTACTTC.

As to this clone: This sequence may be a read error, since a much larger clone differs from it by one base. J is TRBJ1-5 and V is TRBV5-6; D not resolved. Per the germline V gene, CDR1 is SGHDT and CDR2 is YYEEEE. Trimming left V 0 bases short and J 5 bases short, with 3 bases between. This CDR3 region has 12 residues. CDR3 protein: CASSLVDQPQHF. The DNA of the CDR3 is TGTGCCAGCAGCTTGGTCGATCAGCCCCAGCATTTT.

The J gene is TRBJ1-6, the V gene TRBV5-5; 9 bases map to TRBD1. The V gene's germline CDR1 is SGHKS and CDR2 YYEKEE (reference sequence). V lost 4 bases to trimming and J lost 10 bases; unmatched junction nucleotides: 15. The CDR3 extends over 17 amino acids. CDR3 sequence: CASSLSPRTGEESPLHF. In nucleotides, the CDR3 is TGTGCCAGCAGCCTATCCCCCAGGACAGGGGAAGAATCACCCCTCCACTTT.

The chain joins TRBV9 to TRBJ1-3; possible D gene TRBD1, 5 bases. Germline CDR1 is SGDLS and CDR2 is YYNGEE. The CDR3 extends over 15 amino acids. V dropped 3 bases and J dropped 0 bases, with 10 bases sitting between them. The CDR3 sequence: CASSAQGPSGNTIYF. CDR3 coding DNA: TGTGCCAGCAGCGCTCAGGGCCCCTCTGGAAACACCATATATTTT.

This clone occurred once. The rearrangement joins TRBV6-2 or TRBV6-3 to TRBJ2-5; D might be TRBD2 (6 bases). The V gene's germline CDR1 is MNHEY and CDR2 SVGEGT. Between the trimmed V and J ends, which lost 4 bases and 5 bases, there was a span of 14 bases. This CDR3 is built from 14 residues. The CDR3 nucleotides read TGTGCCAGCAGTTGGAGGCGGAGCGGGGAGACCCAGTACTTC. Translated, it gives CASSWRRSGETQYF.

CDR3 nucleotide sequence: TGTGCCAGCAGTCGCCAGGGTCCTTCCTACGAGCAGTACTTC. Translation: CASSRQGPSYEQYF. V is TRBV2 and J is TRBJ2-7; weak D call: TRBD1 (5 bases). Looked up from germline, CDR1 is SNHLY and CDR2 is FYNNEI. V was shortened by 5 bases and J by 1 base, with 12 bases between the two germline ends. CDR3 size: 14 residues. Full variable domain (missing parts from reference TRBV2 and TRBJ2-7): EPEVTQTPSHQVTQMGQEVILRCVPISNHLYFYWYRQILGQKVEFLVSFYNNEISEKSEIFDDQFSVERPDGSNFTLKIRSTKLEDSAMYFCASSRQGPSYEQYFGPGTRLTVT.

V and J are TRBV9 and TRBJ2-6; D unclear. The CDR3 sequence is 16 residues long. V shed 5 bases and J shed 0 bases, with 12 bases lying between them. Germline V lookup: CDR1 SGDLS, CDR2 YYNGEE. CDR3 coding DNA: TGTGCCAGCAGGGGCACAGTAGACTCTGGGGCCAACGTCCTGACTTTC. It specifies CASRGTVDSGANVLTF.

This CDR3 is CASSRDYNEQFF. CDR3 coding DNA: TGCGCCAGCAGCCGGGACTACAATGAGCAGTTCTTC. The chain couples TRBV5-1 to TRBJ2-1; possible D gene TRBD2, 5 bases. Trimming shortened V by 4 bases and J by 3 bases, and 5 bases separated the two germline ends. CDR3 length: 12 amino acids. The germline V gene has CDR1 SGHRS and CDR2 YFSETQ.

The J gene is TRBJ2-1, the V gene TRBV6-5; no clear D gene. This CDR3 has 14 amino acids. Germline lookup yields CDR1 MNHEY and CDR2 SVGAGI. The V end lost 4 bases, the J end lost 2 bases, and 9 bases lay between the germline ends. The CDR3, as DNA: TGTGCCAGCAGTTTTAGGCTAGCCTACAATGAGCAGTTCTTC. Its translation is CASSFRLAYNEQFF.

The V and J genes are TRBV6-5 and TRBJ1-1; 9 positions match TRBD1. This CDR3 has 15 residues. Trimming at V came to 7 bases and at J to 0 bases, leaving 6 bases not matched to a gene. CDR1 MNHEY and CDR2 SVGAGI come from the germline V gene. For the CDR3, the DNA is TGTGCCAGCACGGGACAGGGCGCCATGAACACTGAAGCTTTCTTT. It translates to CASTGQGAMNTEAFF.

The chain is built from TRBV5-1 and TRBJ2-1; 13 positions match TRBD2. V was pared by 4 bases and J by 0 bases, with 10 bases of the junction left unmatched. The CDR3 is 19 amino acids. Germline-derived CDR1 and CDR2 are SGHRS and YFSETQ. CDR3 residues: CASSPLRTSGGSSYNEQFF. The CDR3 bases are TGCGCCAGCAGCCCACTCCGGACTAGCGGGGGCAGCTCCTACAATGAGCAGTTCTTC.

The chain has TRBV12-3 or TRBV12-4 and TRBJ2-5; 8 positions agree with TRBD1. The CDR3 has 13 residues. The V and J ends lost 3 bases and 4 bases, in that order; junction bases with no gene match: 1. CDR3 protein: CASSLDRAETQYF. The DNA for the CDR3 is TGTGCCAGCAGTTTGGACAGGGCAGAGACCCAGTACTTC.

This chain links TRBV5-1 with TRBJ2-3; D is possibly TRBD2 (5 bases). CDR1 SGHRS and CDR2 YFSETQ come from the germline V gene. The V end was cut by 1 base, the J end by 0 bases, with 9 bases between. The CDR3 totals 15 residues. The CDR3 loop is CASSLRGTSTDTQYF. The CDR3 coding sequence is TGCGCCAGCAGCTTGCGGGGAACTAGCACAGATACGCAGTATTTT.

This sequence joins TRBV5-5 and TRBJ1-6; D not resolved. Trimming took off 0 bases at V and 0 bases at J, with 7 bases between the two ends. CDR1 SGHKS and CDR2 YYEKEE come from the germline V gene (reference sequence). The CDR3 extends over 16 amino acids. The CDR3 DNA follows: TGTGCCAGCAGCTTGGGGGCCCTCTCCTATAATTCACCCCTCCACTTT. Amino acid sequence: CASSLGALSYNSPLHF.

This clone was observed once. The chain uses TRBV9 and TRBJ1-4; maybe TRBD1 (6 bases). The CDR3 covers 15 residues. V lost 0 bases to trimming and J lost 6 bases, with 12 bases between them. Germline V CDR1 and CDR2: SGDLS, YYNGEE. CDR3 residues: CASSVGLAGDEKLFF. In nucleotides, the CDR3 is TGTGCCAGCAGCGTAGGGTTGGCAGGGGATGAAAAACTGTTTTTT.

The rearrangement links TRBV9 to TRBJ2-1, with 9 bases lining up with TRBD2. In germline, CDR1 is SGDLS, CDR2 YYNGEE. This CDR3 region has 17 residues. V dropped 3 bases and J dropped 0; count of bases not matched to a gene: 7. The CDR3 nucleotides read TGTGCCAGCAGCGAGGGGGGTAGCGGGAGCTCCTACAATGAGCAGTTCTTC. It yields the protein CASSEGGSGSSYNEQFF. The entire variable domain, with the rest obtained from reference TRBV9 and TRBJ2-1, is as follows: DSGVTQTPKHLITATGQRVTLRCSPRSGDLSVYWYQQSLDQGLQFLIQYYNGEERAKGNILERFSAQQFPDLHSELNLSSLELGDSALYFCASSEGGSGSSYNEQFFGPGTRLTVL.

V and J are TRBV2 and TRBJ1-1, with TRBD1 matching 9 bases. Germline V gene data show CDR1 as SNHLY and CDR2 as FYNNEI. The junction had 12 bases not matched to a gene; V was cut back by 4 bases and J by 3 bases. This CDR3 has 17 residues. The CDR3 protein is CASSGPMDRGGDTEAFF. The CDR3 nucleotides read TGTGCCAGCAGTGGACCAATGGACAGGGGCGGGGACACTGAAGCTTTCTTT.

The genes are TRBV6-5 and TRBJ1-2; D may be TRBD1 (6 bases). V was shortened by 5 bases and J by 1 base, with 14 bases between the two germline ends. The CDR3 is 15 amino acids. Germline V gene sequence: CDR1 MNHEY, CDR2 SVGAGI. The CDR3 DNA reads TGTGCCAGCAGTAACCACAGGGTATTTAACTATGGCTACACCTTC. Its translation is CASSNHRVFNYGYTF.

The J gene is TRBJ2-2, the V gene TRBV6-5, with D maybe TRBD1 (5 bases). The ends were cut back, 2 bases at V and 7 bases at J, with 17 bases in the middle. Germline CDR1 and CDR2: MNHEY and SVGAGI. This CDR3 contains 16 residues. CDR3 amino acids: CASSYGLQAYSGELFF. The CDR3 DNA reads TGTGCCAGCAGTTACGGATTACAGGCGTATAGCGGGGAGCTGTTTTTT.

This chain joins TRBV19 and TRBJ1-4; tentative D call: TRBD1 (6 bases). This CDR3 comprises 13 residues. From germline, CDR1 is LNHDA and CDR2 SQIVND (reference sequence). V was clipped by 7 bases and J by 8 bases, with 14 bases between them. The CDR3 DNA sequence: TGTGCCAGTAAACACAGGGATGTGGAAAAACTGTTTTTT. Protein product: CASKHRDVEKLFF.

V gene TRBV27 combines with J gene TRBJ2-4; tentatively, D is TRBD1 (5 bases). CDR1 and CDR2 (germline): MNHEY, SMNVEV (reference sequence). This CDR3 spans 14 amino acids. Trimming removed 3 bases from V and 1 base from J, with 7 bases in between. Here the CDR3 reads CASSLAGAKNIQYF. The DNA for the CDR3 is TGTGCCAGCAGTTTGGCAGGGGCCAAAAACATTCAGTACTTC.